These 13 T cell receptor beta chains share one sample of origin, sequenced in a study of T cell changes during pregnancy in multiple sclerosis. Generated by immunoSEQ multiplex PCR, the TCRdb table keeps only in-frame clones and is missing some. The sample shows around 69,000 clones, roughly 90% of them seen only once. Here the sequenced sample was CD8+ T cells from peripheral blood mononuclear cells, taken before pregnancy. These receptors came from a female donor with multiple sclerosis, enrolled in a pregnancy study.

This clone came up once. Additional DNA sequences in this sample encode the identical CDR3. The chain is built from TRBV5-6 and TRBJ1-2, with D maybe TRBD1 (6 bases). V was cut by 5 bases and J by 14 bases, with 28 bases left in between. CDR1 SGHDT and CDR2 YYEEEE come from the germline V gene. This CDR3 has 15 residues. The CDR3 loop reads CASSQTGTSMATGTF. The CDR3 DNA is TGTGCCAGCAGTCAAACCGGGACATCTATGGCTACGGGGACCTTC. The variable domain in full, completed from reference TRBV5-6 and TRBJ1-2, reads DAGVTQSPTHLIKTRGQQVTLRCSPKSGHDTVSWYQQALGQGPQFIFQYYEEEERQRGNFPDRFSGHQFPNYSSELNVNALLLGDSALYLCASSQTGTSMATGTFGSGTRLTVV.

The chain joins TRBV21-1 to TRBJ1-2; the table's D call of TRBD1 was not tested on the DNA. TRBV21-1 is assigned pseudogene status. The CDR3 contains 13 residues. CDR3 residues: CASSGGQGAGYTF. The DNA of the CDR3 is TGTGCCAGCAGCGGGGGACAGGGCGCCGGCTACACCTTC.

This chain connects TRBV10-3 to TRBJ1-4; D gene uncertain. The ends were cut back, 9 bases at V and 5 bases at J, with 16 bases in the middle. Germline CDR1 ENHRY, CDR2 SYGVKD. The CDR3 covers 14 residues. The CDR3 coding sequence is TGTGCCATACGAGCCGGCGGGAGGAATGAAAAACTGTTTTTT. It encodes CAIRAGGRNEKLFF.

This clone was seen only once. The CDR3 DNA sequence: TGTGCCAGCAGTGAAGCTGCGGGGAGCTTCACAGATACGCAGTATTTT. This gives the protein CASSEAAGSFTDTQYF. The chain is built from TRBV2 and TRBJ2-3; maybe TRBD2 (6 bases). The ends were cut back, 0 bases at V and 2 bases at J, with 12 bases in the middle. Germline CDR1 and CDR2: SNHLY and FYNNEI. The CDR3 loop spans 16 amino acids.

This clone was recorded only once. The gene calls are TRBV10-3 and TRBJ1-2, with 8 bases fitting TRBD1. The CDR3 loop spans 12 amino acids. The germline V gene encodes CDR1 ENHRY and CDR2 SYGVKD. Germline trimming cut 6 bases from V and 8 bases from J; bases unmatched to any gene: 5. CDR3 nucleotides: TGTGCCATCAGGGACACAGGGGGAGGCTACACCTTC. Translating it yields CAIRDTGGGYTF.

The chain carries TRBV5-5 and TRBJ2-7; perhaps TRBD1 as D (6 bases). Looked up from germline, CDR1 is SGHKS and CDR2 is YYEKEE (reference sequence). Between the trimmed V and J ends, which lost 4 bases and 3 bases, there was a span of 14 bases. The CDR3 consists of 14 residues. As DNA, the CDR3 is TGTGCCAGCAGCCACCGACAGGAGGTCTACGAGCAGTACTTC. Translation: CASSHRQEVYEQYF.

CDR3 in amino acids: CASIIGTEGYTF. The CDR3 nucleotides read TGTGCCAGCATCATTGGGACAGAAGGCTACACCTTC. V gene TRBV6-1 combines with J gene TRBJ1-2, with 7 nucleotides matching TRBD1. Germline V CDR1 and CDR2: MNHNS, SASEGT. The CDR3 has 12 residues. V shed 7 bases, J shed 8 bases, and the junction held 7 bases outside the gene matches.

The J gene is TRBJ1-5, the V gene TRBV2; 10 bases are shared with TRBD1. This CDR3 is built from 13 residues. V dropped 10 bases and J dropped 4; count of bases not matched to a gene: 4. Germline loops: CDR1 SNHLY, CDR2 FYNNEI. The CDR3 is CATRDRGNQPQHF. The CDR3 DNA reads TGTGCCACCCGGGACAGGGGAAATCAGCCCCAGCATTTT.

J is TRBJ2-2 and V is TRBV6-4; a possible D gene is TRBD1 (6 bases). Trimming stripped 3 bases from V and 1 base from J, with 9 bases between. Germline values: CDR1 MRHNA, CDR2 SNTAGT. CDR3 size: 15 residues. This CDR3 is CASSDRTENTGELFF. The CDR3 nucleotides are TGTGCCAGCAGTGATCGGACAGAGAACACCGGGGAGCTGTTTTTT.

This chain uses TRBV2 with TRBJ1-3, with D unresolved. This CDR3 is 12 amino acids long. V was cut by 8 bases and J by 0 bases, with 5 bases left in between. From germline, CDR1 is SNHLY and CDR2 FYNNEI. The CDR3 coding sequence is TGTGCCAGCCATAGCTCTGGAAACACCATATATTTT. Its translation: CASHSSGNTIYF. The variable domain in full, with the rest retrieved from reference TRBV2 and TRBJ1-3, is EPEVTQTPSHQVTQMGQEVILRCVPISNHLYFYWYRQILGQKVEFLVSFYNNEISEKSEIFDDQFSVERPDGSNFTLKIRSTKLEDSAMYFCASHSSGNTIYFGEGSWLTVV.

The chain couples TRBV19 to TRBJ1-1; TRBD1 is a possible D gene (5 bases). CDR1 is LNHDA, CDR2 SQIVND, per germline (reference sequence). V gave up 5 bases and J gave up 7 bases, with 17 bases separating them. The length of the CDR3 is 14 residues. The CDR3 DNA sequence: TGTGCCAGTAGTCCACCGGAGGGGTTGGTTGAAGCTTTCTTT. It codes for CASSPPEGLVEAFF.

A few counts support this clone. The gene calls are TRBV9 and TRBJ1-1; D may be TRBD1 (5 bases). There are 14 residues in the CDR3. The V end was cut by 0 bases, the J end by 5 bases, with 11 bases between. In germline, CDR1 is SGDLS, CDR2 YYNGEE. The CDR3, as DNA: TGTGCCAGCAGCGTAGCGCCAGGGTCGACTGAAGCTTTCTTT. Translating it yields CASSVAPGSTEAFF.

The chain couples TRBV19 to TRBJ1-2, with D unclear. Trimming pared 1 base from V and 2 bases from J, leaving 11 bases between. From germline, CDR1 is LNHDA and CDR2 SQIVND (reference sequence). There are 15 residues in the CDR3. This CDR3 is CASSIVNRGNYGYTF. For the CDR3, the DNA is TGTGCCAGTAGTATAGTCAACCGCGGCAACTATGGCTACACCTTC.